The clone carrying this T cell receptor (beta chain) showed up just once. The table came from immunoSEQ multiplex PCR; TCRdb's copy has only in-frame clones and leaves some out. The sample comprises just under 40,000 clones, approximately 90% of which are singletons, and about 1.9% rests with the top ten. This sample was taken from a study of PD-L1 blockade in urothelial cancer. The source is a man in his fifties or sixties with urothelial cancer. The source material was PBMCs, sampled around atezolizumab (anti-PD-L1) treatment.

The CDR3 nucleotides read TGTGCCAGCTCACCGAACGTACAGGGCGGCACTGAAGCTTTCTTT. Translating it yields CASSPNVQGGTEAFF. This sequence joins TRBV18 and TRBJ1-1, with D possibly being TRBD1 (6 bases). Germline CDR1 KGHSH, CDR2 LQKENI. V lost 3 bases, J lost 4 bases, and 15 bases lay in between. The CDR3 length is 15 residues.